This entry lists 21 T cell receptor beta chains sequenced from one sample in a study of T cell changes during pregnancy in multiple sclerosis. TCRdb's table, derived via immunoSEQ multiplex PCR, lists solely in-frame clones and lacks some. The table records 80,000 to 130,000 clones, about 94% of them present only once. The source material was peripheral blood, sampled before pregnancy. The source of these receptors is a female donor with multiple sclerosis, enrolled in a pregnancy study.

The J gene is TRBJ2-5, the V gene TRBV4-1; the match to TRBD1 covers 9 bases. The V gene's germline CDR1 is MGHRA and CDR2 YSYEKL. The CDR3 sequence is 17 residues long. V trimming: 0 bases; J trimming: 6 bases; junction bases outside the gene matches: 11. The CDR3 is CASSQDYLGTGRQTQYF. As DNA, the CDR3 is TGCGCCAGCAGCCAAGATTACCTCGGGACAGGGAGGCAGACCCAGTACTTC.

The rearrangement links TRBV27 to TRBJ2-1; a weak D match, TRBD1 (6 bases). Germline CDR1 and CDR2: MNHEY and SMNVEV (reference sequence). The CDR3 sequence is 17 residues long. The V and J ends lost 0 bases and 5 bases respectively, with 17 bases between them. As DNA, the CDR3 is TGTGCCAGCAGTTTATCTTGGGTAGACAGGTATCACAATGAGCAGTTCTTC. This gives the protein CASSLSWVDRYHNEQFF.

The CDR3 sequence is CASSDGGRGSTGYTF. DNA of the CDR3: TGCGCCAGCAGTGACGGCGGCAGGGGCTCTACTGGCTACACCTTC. The chain combines TRBV10-1 with TRBJ1-2; D perhaps matches TRBD1 (6 bases). Germline V CDR1 and CDR2: WNHNN, SYGVQD (reference sequence). Trimming took 3 bases from V and 7 from J, leaving 18 bases between them. The CDR3 has 15 amino acids.

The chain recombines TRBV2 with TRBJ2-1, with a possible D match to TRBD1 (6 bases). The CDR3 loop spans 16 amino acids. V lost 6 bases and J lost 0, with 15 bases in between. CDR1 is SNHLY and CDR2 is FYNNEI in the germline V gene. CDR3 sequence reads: CASSRRGIISYNEQFF. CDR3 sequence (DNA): TGTGCCAGCAGCCGCAGGGGTATAATCTCCTACAATGAGCAGTTCTTC.

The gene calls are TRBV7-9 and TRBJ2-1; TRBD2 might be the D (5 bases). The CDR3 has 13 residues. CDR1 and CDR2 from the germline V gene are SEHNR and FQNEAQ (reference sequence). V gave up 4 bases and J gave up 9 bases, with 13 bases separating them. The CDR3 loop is CASSSLPGSEQFF. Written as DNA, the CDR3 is TGTGCCAGCAGCTCACTACCGGGAAGTGAGCAGTTCTTC. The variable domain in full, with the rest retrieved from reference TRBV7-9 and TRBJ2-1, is DTGVSQNPRHKITKRGQNVTFRCDPISEHNRLYWYRQTLGQGPEFLTYFQNEAQLEKSRLLSDRFSAERPKGSFSTLEIQRTEQGDSAMYLCASSSLPGSEQFFGPGTRLTVL.

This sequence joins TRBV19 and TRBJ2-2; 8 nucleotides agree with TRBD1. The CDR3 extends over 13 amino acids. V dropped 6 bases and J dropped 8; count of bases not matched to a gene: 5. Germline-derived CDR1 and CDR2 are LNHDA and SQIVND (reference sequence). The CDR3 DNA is TGTGCCAGTAGGCCGCAGGGGGCAGGGGAGCTGTTTTTT. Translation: CASRPQGAGELFF.

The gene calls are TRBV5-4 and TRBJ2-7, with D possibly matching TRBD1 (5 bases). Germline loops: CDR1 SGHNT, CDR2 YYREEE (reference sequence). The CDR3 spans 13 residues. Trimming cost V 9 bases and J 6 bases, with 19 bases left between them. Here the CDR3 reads CATTSGISVEQYF. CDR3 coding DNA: TGTGCCACAACCTCAGGGATTTCAGTCGAGCAGTACTTC.

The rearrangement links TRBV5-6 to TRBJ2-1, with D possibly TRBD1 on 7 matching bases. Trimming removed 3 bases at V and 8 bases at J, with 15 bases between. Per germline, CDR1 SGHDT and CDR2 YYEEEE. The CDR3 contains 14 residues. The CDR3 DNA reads TGTGCCAGCAGCTGGAGGGGGCTAGCACATGAGCAGTTCTTC. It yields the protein CASSWRGLAHEQFF. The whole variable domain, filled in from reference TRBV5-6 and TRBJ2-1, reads DAGVTQSPTHLIKTRGQQVTLRCSPKSGHDTVSWYQQALGQGPQFIFQYYEEEERQRGNFPDRFSGHQFPNYSSELNVNALLLGDSALYLCASSWRGLAHEQFFGPGTRLTVL.

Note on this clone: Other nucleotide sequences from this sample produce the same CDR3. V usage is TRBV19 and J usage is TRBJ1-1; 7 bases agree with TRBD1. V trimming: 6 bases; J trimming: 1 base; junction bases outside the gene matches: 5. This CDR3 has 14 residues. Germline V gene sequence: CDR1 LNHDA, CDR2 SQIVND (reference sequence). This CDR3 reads CASRPGQSNTEAFF. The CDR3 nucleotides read TGTGCCAGTAGACCGGGACAGTCGAACACTGAAGCTTTCTTT.

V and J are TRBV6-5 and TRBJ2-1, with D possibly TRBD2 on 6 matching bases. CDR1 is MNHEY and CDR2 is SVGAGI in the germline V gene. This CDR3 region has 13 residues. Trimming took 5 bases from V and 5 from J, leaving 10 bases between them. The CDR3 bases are TGTGCCAGCAGTGGAGGGAGTAACAATGAGCAGTTCTTC. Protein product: CASSGGSNNEQFF.

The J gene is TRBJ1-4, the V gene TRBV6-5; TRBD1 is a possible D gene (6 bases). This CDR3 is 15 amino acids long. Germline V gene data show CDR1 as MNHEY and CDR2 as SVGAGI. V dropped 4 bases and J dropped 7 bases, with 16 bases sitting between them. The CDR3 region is CASSSTQGPGEKLFF. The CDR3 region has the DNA TGTGCCAGCAGTTCCACACAGGGACCTGGTGAAAAACTGTTTTTT.

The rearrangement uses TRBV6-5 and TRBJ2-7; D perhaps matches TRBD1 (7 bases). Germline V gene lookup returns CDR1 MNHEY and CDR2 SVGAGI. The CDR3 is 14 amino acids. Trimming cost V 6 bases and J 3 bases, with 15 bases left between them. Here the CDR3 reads CASSPGQGGYEQYF. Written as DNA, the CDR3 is TGTGCCAGCAGCCCGGGGCAGGGGGGCTACGAGCAGTACTTC.

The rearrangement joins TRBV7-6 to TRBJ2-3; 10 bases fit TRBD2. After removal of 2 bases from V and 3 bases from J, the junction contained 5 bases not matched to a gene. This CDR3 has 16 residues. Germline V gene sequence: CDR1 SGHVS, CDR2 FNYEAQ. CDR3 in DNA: TGTGCCAGCAGCTTATCTAGCGGGAGTTGGACAGATACGCAGTATTTT. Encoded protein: CASSLSSGSWTDTQYF.

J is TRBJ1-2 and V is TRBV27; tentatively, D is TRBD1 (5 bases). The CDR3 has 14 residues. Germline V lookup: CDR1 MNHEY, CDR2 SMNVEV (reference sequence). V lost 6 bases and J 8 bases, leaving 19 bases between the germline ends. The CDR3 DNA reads TGTGCCAGCAGCCACCGCCCAGGGAGGTACGGCTACACCTTC. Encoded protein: CASSHRPGRYGYTF.

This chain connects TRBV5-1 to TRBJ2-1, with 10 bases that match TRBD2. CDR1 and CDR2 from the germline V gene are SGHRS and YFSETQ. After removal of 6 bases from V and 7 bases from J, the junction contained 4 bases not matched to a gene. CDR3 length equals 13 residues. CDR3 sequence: CASKASGRNEQFF. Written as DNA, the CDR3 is TGCGCCAGCAAGGCTAGCGGGAGAAATGAGCAGTTCTTC. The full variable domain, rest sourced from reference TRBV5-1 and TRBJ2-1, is KAGVTQTPRYLIKTRGQQVTLSCSPISGHRSVSWYQQTPGQGLQFLFEYFSETQRNKGNFPGRFSGRQFSNSRSEMNVSTLELGDSALYLCASKASGRNEQFFGPGTRLTVL.

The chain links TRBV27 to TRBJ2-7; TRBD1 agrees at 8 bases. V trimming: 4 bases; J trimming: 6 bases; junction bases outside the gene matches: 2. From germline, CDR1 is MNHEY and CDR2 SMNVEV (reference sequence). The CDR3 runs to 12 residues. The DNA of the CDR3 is TGTGCCAGCAGTTACACAGGGGGCGAGCAGTACTTC. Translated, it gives CASSYTGGEQYF.

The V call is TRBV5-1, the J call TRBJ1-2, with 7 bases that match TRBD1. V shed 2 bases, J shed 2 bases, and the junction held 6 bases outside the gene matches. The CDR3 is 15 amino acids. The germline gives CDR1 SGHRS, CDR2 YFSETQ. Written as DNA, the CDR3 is TGCGCCAGCAGCTTTGGGTCAGGGGGAAACTATGGCTACACCTTC. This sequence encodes CASSFGSGGNYGYTF.

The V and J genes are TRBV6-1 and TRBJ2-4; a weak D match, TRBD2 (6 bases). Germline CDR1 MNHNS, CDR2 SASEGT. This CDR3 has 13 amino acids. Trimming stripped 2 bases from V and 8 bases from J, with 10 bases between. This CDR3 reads CASSEWRGYIQYF. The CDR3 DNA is TGTGCCAGCAGTGAATGGAGGGGATACATTCAGTACTTC.

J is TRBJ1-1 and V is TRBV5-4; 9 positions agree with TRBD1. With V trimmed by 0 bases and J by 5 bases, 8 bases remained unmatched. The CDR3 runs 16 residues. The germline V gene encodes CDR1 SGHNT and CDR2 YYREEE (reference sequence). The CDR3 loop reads CASSLGTRGQGTEAFF. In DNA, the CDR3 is TGTGCCAGCAGCTTGGGGACAAGAGGACAGGGGACTGAAGCTTTCTTT.

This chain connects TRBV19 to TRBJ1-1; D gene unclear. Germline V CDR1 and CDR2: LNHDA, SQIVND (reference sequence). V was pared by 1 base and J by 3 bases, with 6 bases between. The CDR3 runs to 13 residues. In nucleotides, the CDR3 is TGTGCCAGTAGTATAGGGGCCTACACTGAAGCTTTCTTT. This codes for CASSIGAYTEAFF.

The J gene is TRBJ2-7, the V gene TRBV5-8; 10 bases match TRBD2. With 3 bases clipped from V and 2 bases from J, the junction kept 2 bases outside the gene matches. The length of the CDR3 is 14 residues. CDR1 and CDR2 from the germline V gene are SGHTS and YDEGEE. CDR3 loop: CASSWTSGAYEQYF. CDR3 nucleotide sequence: TGTGCCAGCAGCTGGACTAGCGGAGCCTACGAGCAGTACTTC.